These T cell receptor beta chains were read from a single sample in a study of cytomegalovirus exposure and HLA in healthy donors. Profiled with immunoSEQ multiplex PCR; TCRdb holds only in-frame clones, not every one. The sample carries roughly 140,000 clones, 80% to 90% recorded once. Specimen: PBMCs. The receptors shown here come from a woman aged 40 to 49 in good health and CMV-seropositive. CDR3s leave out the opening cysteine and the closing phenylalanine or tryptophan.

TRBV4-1,ASSQAERGTEAF
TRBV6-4,ARFSGTRTYEQY
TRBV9,ASSSRAGGPTDTQY
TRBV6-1,ASKTTGALDGYT
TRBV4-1,ASSQEGTGGPYNEQF
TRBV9,ASSVDAGGTTGELF
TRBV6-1,ASRGRMNTEAF
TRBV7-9,ASSLGGGSDEQF
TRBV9,ASSSATRVDIQY
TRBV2,ASSEALPGQGFF
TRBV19,ASSSPLRGSNQPQH
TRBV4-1,ASSQDFGDSFYYEQY
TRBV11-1,ASRGVGGQRSEAF
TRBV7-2,ASSLEASRQY
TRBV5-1,ASSTSGVGTGELF
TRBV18,ASSPPTSVYNEQF
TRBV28,ASSLWRGLAKNIQY
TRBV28,ASSSIKGGFSTDTQY
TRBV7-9,ASSFPRGSGELF
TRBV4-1,ASSLTGVSDTEAF
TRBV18,ASSPEWETQY
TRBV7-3,ASSLLGRHTDTQY
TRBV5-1,ASSLRGRVGPYEQY
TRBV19,ASSKGGALNSPLH
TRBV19,ASMEGGLMAEAF
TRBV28,ASSGGSGNTIY
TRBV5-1,ASSRTGSGTEAF
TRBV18,ASSRGTGRSGNAIY
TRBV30,AWSVGQGIQPQH
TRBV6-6,ASSQNRLNTEAF
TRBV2,ASSLGPSGEQY
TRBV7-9,ASSLSGDRGTYEQY
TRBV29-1,SVEIGARGTGELF
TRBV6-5,ASGRAYEQY